Each of the 10 T cell receptor beta chains below was sequenced from the same sample in a study of blood T cells in healthy people across ages. A sample-barcoded 5' primer and a J-beta primer mix were used in a second PCR of roughly 7 to 11 cycles. TCRdb itself ran the 5' RACE reads through MiXCR, one entry per CDR3 protein. Seen here are roughly 930,000 distinct CDR3 sequences, around 48% observed once, and the top ten hold roughly 13%. Sequenced sample: blood. The source of these receptors is a man under 40 in good health.

The CDR3 spells CASIEGRHYGYTF. The CDR3 nucleotides are TGTGCCAGCATAGAAGGACGACACTATGGCTACACCTTC. The chain couples TRBV12-3 or TRBV12-4 to TRBJ1-2, with D unclear. V gave up 7 bases and J gave up 3 bases, with 12 bases separating them. The CDR3 spans 13 residues.

The chain has TRBV29-1 and TRBJ2-3, with D unclear. This CDR3 contains 13 residues. Between the trimmed V and J ends, which lost 4 bases and 3 bases, there was a span of 11 bases. The V gene's germline CDR1 is SQVTM and CDR2 ANQGSEA. CDR3 sequence reads: CSVVVLGTDTQYF. CDR3 nucleotide sequence: TGCAGCGTTGTAGTCTTGGGGACAGATACGCAGTATTTT.

This clonotype was seen only a few times. The CDR3, as DNA: TGTGCCAGCAGTGAAATGACAGCTAACTATGGCTACACCTTC. It codes for CASSEMTANYGYTF. The genes are TRBV6-1 and TRBJ1-2; the D gene is possibly TRBD1 (5 bases). V dropped 2 bases and J dropped 0 bases, with 7 bases sitting between them. Germline lookup yields CDR1 MNHNS and CDR2 SASEGT. This CDR3 region has 14 residues.

Concerning this clonotype itself: A much larger clone lies one base from this, so it may be a read error. The CDR3 sequence: CACSLSGQGRYEQYF. DNA for the CDR3: TGTGCCTGCAGTTTAAGCGGACAGGGAAGGTACGAGCAGTACTTC. The chain joins TRBV12-3 or TRBV12-4 to TRBJ2-7; 8 bases match TRBD1. This CDR3 spans 15 amino acids.

This clonotype was found a few times. The chain uses TRBV4-2 and TRBJ2-1, with 9 positions matching TRBD1. Unmatched junction bases numbered 6, after V lost 3 bases and J lost 6 bases. Per the germline V gene, CDR1 is LGHNA and CDR2 is YNFKEQ. The CDR3 covers 15 residues. The CDR3 DNA is TGTGCCAGCAGCCAGGACAGGGGATTAAGCAATGAGCAGTTCTTC. Its protein is CASSQDRGLSNEQFF.

There are a few counts of this clonotype. This chain uses TRBV5-1 with TRBJ2-1; D uncertain. This CDR3 region has 11 residues. Looked up from germline, CDR1 is SGHRS and CDR2 is YFSETQ. V was trimmed by 4 bases and J by 5 bases, leaving 4 bases between them. The CDR3 DNA sequence: TGCGCCAGCAGCACCCACAATGAGCAGTTCTTC. This codes for CASSTHNEQFF.

The chain couples TRBV4-1 to TRBJ2-5; 10 bases are shared with TRBD2. With 1 base clipped from V and 5 bases from J, the junction kept 7 bases outside the gene matches. Germline CDR1 is MGHRA and CDR2 is YSYEKL. This CDR3 is 16 amino acids long. CDR3 in DNA: TGCGCCAGCAGCCAAGTTAGCGGGGGGATCGGGGAGACCCAGTACTTC. It yields the protein CASSQVSGGIGETQYF.

This chain links TRBV12-3 or TRBV12-4 with TRBJ2-1, with D possibly being TRBD2 (6 bases). The CDR3 runs to 13 residues. V lost 2 bases to trimming and J lost 7 bases, with 9 bases between them. The CDR3 here is CASSLIGGNEQFF. In DNA form, the CDR3 reads TGTGCCAGCAGTTTAATCGGGGGTAATGAGCAGTTCTTC.

This clonotype was seen a few times. This chain connects TRBV28 to TRBJ2-4; 7 bases align to TRBD1. The germline gives CDR1 MDHEN, CDR2 SYDVKM. The CDR3 totals 12 residues. Losses at the gene ends were 8 bases for V and 10 bases for J; bases not matched to a gene: 8. The CDR3 DNA reads as TGTGCCAGCGAAGGACAGGTGAAGATTCAGTACTTC. Translation gives CASEGQVKIQYF.

The chain has TRBV6-5 and TRBJ1-4; D gene uncertain. The CDR3 consists of 16 residues. Germline V gives CDR1 MNHEY, CDR2 SVGAGI. V lost 5 bases, J lost 0 bases, and 13 bases lay in between. This CDR3 is CASSDLRGATNEKLFF. The CDR3 region has the DNA TGTGCCAGCAGTGACTTGAGAGGAGCAACTAATGAAAAACTGTTTTTT.